Below, 32 T cell receptor beta chains from the same sample are listed, as sequenced in a study of blood T cell repertoires in COVID-19. Only in-frame clones appear in the TCRdb table, and some are missing; sequencing was by immunoSEQ multiplex PCR. The sample contains roughly 220,000 clones, roughly 76% of which appear only once. The specimen sequenced was peripheral blood. The receptors come from a woman older than 75 with COVID-19, enrolled during active disease.

The gene calls are TRBV28 and TRBJ2-7; 7 bases match TRBD2. Trimming at V came to 5 bases and at J to 0 bases, leaving 13 bases not matched to a gene. The CDR3 covers 17 residues. Germline CDR1 is MDHEN and CDR2 is SYDVKM. CDR3 coding DNA: TGTGCCAGCAGTCCCGCCCTGCTAGCGGCCCTCTCCTACGAGCAGTACTTC. Translation: CASSPALLAALSYEQYF.

The chain uses TRBV28 and TRBJ2-2, with a possible D match to TRBD1 (6 bases). CDR1 is MDHEN, CDR2 SYDVKM, per germline. This CDR3 has 15 amino acids. Trimming shortened V by 6 bases and J by 5 bases, and 16 bases separated the two germline ends. The CDR3 spells CASRAQGRETGELFF. CDR3 DNA: TGTGCCAGCAGAGCCCAGGGGCGTGAGACCGGGGAGCTGTTTTTT.

V is TRBV19 and J is TRBJ2-2; D perhaps matches TRBD1 (6 bases). There are 11 residues in the CDR3. Trimming pared 9 bases from V and 7 bases from J, leaving 9 bases between. The germline gives CDR1 LNHDA, CDR2 SQIVND (reference sequence). The DNA for the CDR3 is TGTGCCAGCAAAGGGGGCGGGGAGCTGTTTTTT. Its translation: CASKGGGELFF.

This chain links TRBV6-5 with TRBJ1-2; TRBD1 is a possible D gene (5 bases). Trimming stripped 6 bases from V and 3 bases from J, with 11 bases between. The CDR3 has 13 residues. Per germline, CDR1 MNHEY and CDR2 SVGAGI. The CDR3 protein is CASRGALDYGYTF. DNA for the CDR3: TGTGCCAGCAGAGGGGCTCTAGACTATGGCTACACCTTC.

CDR3 nucleotide sequence: TGTGCCAGCAGTGAACAGGGGTCCTATGGCTACACCTTC. The encoded protein is CASSEQGSYGYTF. The chain joins TRBV6-1 to TRBJ1-2; D is possibly TRBD1 (6 bases). CDR3 length: 13 amino acids. Germline V gene data show CDR1 as MNHNS and CDR2 as SASEGT. V was clipped by 2 bases and J by 4 bases, with 8 bases between them.

V gene TRBV29-1 combines with J gene TRBJ1-1; 10 positions match TRBD1. Germline CDR1 SQVTM, CDR2 ANQGSEA. The CDR3 totals 12 residues. J gave up 7 bases and V 7 bases, and 6 bases lay outside the gene matches. This CDR3 reads CSGGQGVGEAFF. CDR3 DNA sequence: TGCAGCGGAGGACAGGGGGTGGGTGAAGCTTTCTTT.

The chain carries TRBV18 and TRBJ2-6; D perhaps matches TRBD1 (6 bases). CDR1 and CDR2 (germline): KGHSH, LQKENI. This CDR3 is 18 amino acids long. The germline V and J ends were trimmed by 1 base and 2 bases, with 15 bases remaining between them. CDR3 loop: CASSPQTGSVAGANVLTF. CDR3 nucleotides: TGTGCCAGCTCACCACAAACAGGGAGCGTTGCTGGGGCCAACGTCCTGACTTTC.

The chain employs TRBV20-1 and TRBJ2-7; 7 positions match TRBD2. With 3 bases clipped from V and 3 bases from J, the junction kept 11 bases outside the gene matches. Germline values: CDR1 DFQATT, CDR2 SNEGSKA (reference sequence). This CDR3 has 15 amino acids. This CDR3 is CSASKAGPWGYEQYF. The CDR3 region has the DNA TGCAGTGCTAGTAAAGCGGGACCCTGGGGCTACGAGCAGTACTTC.

The gene calls are TRBV5-4 and TRBJ2-1; 7 nucleotides agree with TRBD1. Germline values: CDR1 SGHNT, CDR2 YYREEE (reference sequence). CDR3 size: 15 residues. V lost 3 bases and J lost 6; bases outside the gene matches: 9. The CDR3 sequence: CASSSQGTGSNEQFF. DNA for the CDR3: TGTGCCAGCAGCTCACAGGGGACGGGCTCCAATGAGCAGTTCTTC.

The chain couples TRBV6-5 to TRBJ2-7; 10 bases match TRBD1. The CDR3 spans 14 residues. Per germline, CDR1 MNHEY and CDR2 SVGAGI. J lost 3 bases, V lost 6 bases, and 5 bases had no gene match. The CDR3 spells CASRRTGGHYEQYF. Written as DNA, the CDR3 is TGTGCCAGCAGACGGACAGGGGGTCACTACGAGCAGTACTTC.

The rearrangement uses TRBV28 and TRBJ2-5, with a possible D match to TRBD2 (6 bases). V lost 6 bases to trimming and J lost 0 bases, with 14 bases between them. The CDR3 length is 15 residues. The germline V gene has CDR1 MDHEN and CDR2 SYDVKM. This CDR3 is CASSLPAGYQETQYF. In DNA form, the CDR3 reads TGTGCCAGCAGCCTCCCGGCGGGGTACCAAGAGACCCAGTACTTC. Complete variable domain (other parts from reference TRBV28 and TRBJ2-5): DVKVTQSSRYLVKRTGEKVFLECVQDMDHENMFWYRQDPGLGLRLIYFSYDVKMKEKGDIPEGYSVSREKKERFSLILESASTNQTSMYLCASSLPAGYQETQYFGPGTRLLVL.

The genes are TRBV5-1 and TRBJ2-4, with 10 bases that match TRBD1. Germline V gene lookup returns CDR1 SGHRS and CDR2 YFSETQ. V gave up 5 bases and J gave up 3 bases; unmatched junction bases: 14. This CDR3 contains 18 residues. As DNA, the CDR3 is TGCGCCAGCAGTTCCGCCGGGACAGGGGTATTTGGCAAAAACATTCAGTACTTC. Protein: CASSSAGTGVFGKNIQYF. The full variable domain, in which reference TRBV5-1 and TRBJ2-4 provide the parts outside the CDR3, is KAGVTQTPRYLIKTRGQQVTLSCSPISGHRSVSWYQQTPGQGLQFLFEYFSETQRNKGNFPGRFSGRQFSNSRSEMNVSTLELGDSALYLCASSSAGTGVFGKNIQYFGAGTRLSVL.

The CDR3, as DNA: TGTGCCAGTAGTACCGCTTTGTATCCGGGGGCCCAGTACTTC. Protein: CASSTALYPGAQYF. The J gene is TRBJ2-5, the V gene TRBV19, with D perhaps matching TRBD2 (6 bases). The V end was cut by 4 bases, the J end by 9 bases, with 18 bases between. The V gene's germline CDR1 is LNHDA and CDR2 SQIVND (reference sequence). This CDR3 has 14 amino acids.

This sequence joins TRBV3-1 (or the pseudogene TRBV3-2) and TRBJ2-1, with a weak D call TRBD1 (5 bases). Trimming cost V 4 bases and J 4 bases, with 11 bases left between them. The CDR3 spans 14 residues. Germline CDR1 is LGHDT and CDR2 is YNNKEL (reference sequence). CDR3 nucleotide sequence: TGTGCCAGCAGCCCTACGACAGTTTACAATGAGCAGTTCTTC. Amino acids: CASSPTTVYNEQFF.

The V and J genes are TRBV18 and TRBJ2-5, with 8 bases identical to TRBD1. This CDR3 has 19 residues. Looked up from germline, CDR1 is KGHSH and CDR2 is LQKENI. The J segment lost 2 bases and the V segment lost 3 bases, leaving 17 bases of the junction unmatched. The CDR3 spells CASSPSWTGLRRSQETQYF. The CDR3 DNA follows: TGTGCCAGCTCACCCTCCTGGACAGGGCTAAGACGTTCTCAAGAGACCCAGTACTTC.

The chain is built from TRBV3-1 (or the pseudogene TRBV3-2) and TRBJ1-2; 7 bases are a match to TRBD1. The germline gives CDR1 LGHDT, CDR2 YNNKEL (reference sequence). The CDR3 has 16 amino acids. V trimming: 2 bases; J trimming: 4 bases; junction bases outside the gene matches: 10. CDR3 DNA: TGTGCCAGCAGCCAAAGCCTACTTGGACAGGTCTATGGCTACACCTTC. Translated: CASSQSLLGQVYGYTF.

This sequence joins TRBV19 and TRBJ1-5; TRBD1 aligns across 8 bases. The ends lost 6 bases at V and 3 bases at J; junction bases unmatched: 4. CDR1 is LNHDA, CDR2 SQIVND, per germline (reference sequence). This CDR3 is built from 14 residues. The CDR3 DNA is TGTGCCAGTAGGGACAGGGAAAACAATCAGCCCCAGCATTTT. It yields the protein CASRDRENNQPQHF.

The V gene is TRBV19, the J gene TRBJ1-1; TRBD1 might be the D (6 bases). V lost 4 bases and J lost 5, with 11 bases in between. Germline CDR1 is LNHDA and CDR2 is SQIVND (reference sequence). The CDR3 runs 13 residues. DNA for the CDR3: TGTGCCAGTAGTAAGGCCAGGGGTACTGAAGCTTTCTTT. Amino acid sequence: CASSKARGTEAFF.

This chain connects TRBV11-2 to TRBJ2-7, with 11 positions matching TRBD1. J lost 4 bases, V lost 5 bases, and 7 bases had no gene match. This CDR3 contains 15 residues. The V gene's germline CDR1 is SGHAT and CDR2 FQNNGV. The CDR3 DNA is TGTGCCAGCAGCCCAATAGGGACAGGGGGATACGAGCAGTACTTC. Translation gives CASSPIGTGGYEQYF.

This chain joins TRBV9 and TRBJ2-4; D is perhaps TRBD2 (5 bases). CDR1 and CDR2 (germline): SGDLS, YYNGEE. Trimming took off 0 bases at V and 0 bases at J, with 10 bases between the two ends. The CDR3 consists of 16 residues. CDR3 protein: CASSVGQAGAKNIQYF. The CDR3 nucleotides read TGTGCCAGCAGCGTAGGCCAGGCGGGAGCCAAAAACATTCAGTACTTC.

This sequence joins TRBV18 and TRBJ2-3; 7 nucleotides agree with TRBD1. V shed 5 bases and J 8 bases; nucleotides not matched to a gene: 10. Germline V lookup: CDR1 KGHSH, CDR2 LQKENI. This CDR3 is 14 amino acids long. Here the CDR3 DNA reads TGTGCCAGCTCAACCTCCGGGACAGAAATTACGCAGTATTTT. It codes for CASSTSGTEITQYF.

The V and J genes are TRBV18 and TRBJ1-2; D is unresolved. Germline CDR1 and CDR2: KGHSH and LQKENI. There are 12 residues in the CDR3. V gave up 3 bases and J gave up 7 bases, with 9 bases separating them. CDR3 residues: CASSPAGGGYTF. CDR3 in DNA: TGTGCCAGCTCACCGGCGGGCGGTGGCTACACCTTC.

This chain links TRBV6-2 or TRBV6-3 with TRBJ1-2; the match to TRBD1 covers 7 bases. Trimming took 5 bases from V and 5 from J; bases not matched to a gene: 8. Germline CDR1 reads MNHEY; CDR2 reads SVGEGT. This CDR3 region has 14 residues. The chain's CDR3 is CASSREGARYGYTF. The CDR3 DNA is TGTGCCAGCAGTCGGGAGGGGGCAAGGTATGGCTACACCTTC.

The V call is TRBV20-1, the J call TRBJ2-5; 8 bases map to TRBD1. V shed 3 bases, J shed 5 bases, and the junction held 8 bases outside the gene matches. The germline V gene has CDR1 DFQATT and CDR2 SNEGSKA (reference sequence). The CDR3 extends over 14 amino acids. CDR3 sequence: CSASPGQGSETQYF. The DNA of the CDR3 is TGCAGTGCTAGTCCCGGACAGGGCAGTGAGACCCAGTACTTC.

The chain recombines TRBV2 with TRBJ1-5; D gene unclear. V lost 4 bases and J 9 bases, leaving 7 bases between the germline ends. Per the germline V gene, CDR1 is SNHLY and CDR2 is FYNNEI. This CDR3 is 11 amino acids long. This chain's CDR3 is CASSVEGPQHF. CDR3 coding DNA: TGTGCCAGCAGTGTAGAGGGGCCCCAGCATTTT. The full variable domain, in which reference TRBV2 and TRBJ1-5 provide the parts outside the CDR3, is EPEVTQTPSHQVTQMGQEVILRCVPISNHLYFYWYRQILGQKVEFLVSFYNNEISEKSEIFDDQFSVERPDGSNFTLKIRSTKLEDSAMYFCASSVEGPQHFGDGTRLSIL.

V is TRBV5-4 and J is TRBJ1-4; TRBD1 matches 9 bases. The CDR3 has 16 residues. With V trimmed by 3 bases and J by 7 bases, 10 bases remained unmatched. CDR1 and CDR2 from the germline V gene are SGHNT and YYREEE (reference sequence). The CDR3 sequence: CASSSNTGGSSEKLFF. DNA for the CDR3: TGTGCCAGCAGCTCCAACACAGGGGGCTCGAGTGAAAAACTGTTTTTT.

The chain carries TRBV12-3 or TRBV12-4 and TRBJ1-1; D is undetermined. V lost 6 bases and J lost 3, with 11 bases in between. The CDR3 extends over 13 amino acids. CDR3 in amino acids: CASSREWDTEAFF. The CDR3, as DNA: TGTGCCAGCAGCCGGGAGTGGGACACTGAAGCTTTCTTT.

This chain joins TRBV28 and TRBJ1-2; weak D call: TRBD1 (6 bases). This CDR3 spans 13 amino acids. V dropped 7 bases and J dropped 4 bases, with 13 bases sitting between them. CDR1 is MDHEN and CDR2 is SYDVKM in the germline V gene. CDR3 loop: CASTSGAPYGYTF. Here the CDR3 DNA reads TGTGCCAGCACCTCAGGGGCCCCCTATGGCTACACCTTC.

The chain uses TRBV19 and TRBJ2-3; TRBD1 matches 9 bases. The CDR3 spans 16 residues. Germline-derived CDR1 and CDR2 are LNHDA and SQIVND (reference sequence). With 4 bases clipped from V and 2 bases from J, the junction kept 7 bases outside the gene matches. This chain's CDR3 is CASSSQTGGPTDTQYF. The CDR3, as DNA: TGTGCCAGTAGTAGTCAGACAGGGGGGCCCACAGATACGCAGTATTTT.

The CDR3 loop is CASSIEQGRNTAFF. The CDR3 DNA reads TGTGCCAGTAGTATAGAACAGGGAAGGAACACGGCTTTCTTT. The chain employs TRBV19 and TRBJ1-1, with D possibly TRBD1 on 6 matching bases. From germline, CDR1 is LNHDA and CDR2 SQIVND (reference sequence). The CDR3 spans 14 residues. V shed 0 bases and J shed 11 bases, with 16 bases lying between them.

The rearrangement links TRBV18 to TRBJ1-6; D is uncertain. Looked up from germline, CDR1 is KGHSH and CDR2 is LQKENI. The CDR3 spans 14 residues. V was pared by 5 bases and J by 10 bases, with 15 bases between. CDR3 protein: CASSKGNGESPLHF. The CDR3 DNA follows: TGTGCCAGCTCAAAAGGGAACGGGGAATCACCCCTCCACTTT.

CDR3 DNA sequence: TGTGCCAGCAGTGATGACAGAAACACTGAAGCTTTCTTT. As protein: CASSDDRNTEAFF. This chain joins TRBV2 and TRBJ1-1; TRBD1 is a possible D gene (5 bases). This CDR3 has 13 amino acids. V lost 3 bases and J lost 2, with 7 bases in between. Germline V lookup: CDR1 SNHLY, CDR2 FYNNEI.